The text below deals with one TCR beta chain. The antigen is unknown. Sample-barcoded 5' priming and a J-beta primer mix drove a second PCR of about 6 to 12 cycles. Template switching added a 12-random-nucleotide identifier to every cDNA molecule. TCRdb re-called the 5' RACE reads with MiXCR, one entry per CDR3 protein. The sample records more than 650,000 distinct CDR3 sequences, roughly 50% being singletons. The V end was cut by 1 base, the J end by 3 bases, with 10 bases between. The CDR3 is 13 residues long. Germline CDR1 DFQATT, CDR2 SNEGSKA (reference sequence). With each sample, at least 5 micrograms of total RNA were extracted. The data belong to a study of blood T cells in healthy people across ages. Overall study findings and caveats: Per million T cells, TCR beta diversity dropped about linearly as age rose.

The receptor was derived from an older man in good health. The chain links TRBV20-1 to TRBJ2-7; D is unclear. Specimen: blood. CDR3 region: CSARGIGDYEQYF. The CDR3 coding sequence is TGCAGTGCTAGAGGGATAGGCGACTACGAGCAGTACTTC.